Listed below are T cell receptor beta chains from one sample, sequenced in a study of T cell responses to AZD1222 COVID-19 vaccine. Method: immunoSEQ multiplex PCR; TCRdb's copy keeps in-frame clones and lacks some. The sample has some 110,000 clones, roughly four fifths seen once. The sequenced sample was peripheral blood, obtained on day 0 of AZD1222 vaccination. The receptor set was obtained from an adult in good health. The CDR3 runs from the conserved cysteine through the conserved F or W. A D gene is named only where the DNA matches it firmly. Not all rows give a size; the values are once, few, many and, for expanded clones, a class.

j_gene: TRBJ2-7; abundance: NA; d_gene: TRBD2; v_gene: TRBV4-3; CDR3aa: CASSQEVAGGKIEQYF; CDR3nt: TGCGCCAGCAGCCAAGAAGTAGCGGGCGGTAAAATCGAGCAGTACTTC
j_gene: TRBJ2-2; abundance: few; d_gene: NA; v_gene: TRBV25-1; CDR3aa: CASSEWSGKTGELFF; CDR3nt: TGTGCCAGCAGTGAATGGTCGGGCAAAACCGGGGAGCTGTTTTTT
j_gene: TRBJ1-1; abundance: NA; d_gene: NA; v_gene: TRBV7-3; CDR3aa: CASSPGKGTEAFF; CDR3nt: TGTGCCAGCAGCCCGGGGAAGGGCACTGAAGCTTTCTTT
j_gene: TRBJ2-7; abundance: NA; d_gene: NA; v_gene: TRBV3-1/TRBV3-2; CDR3aa: CASSPRSDYEQYF; CDR3nt: TGTGCCAGCAGCCCCCGGTCGGACTACGAGCAGTACTTC
j_gene: TRBJ2-3; abundance: few; d_gene: NA; v_gene: TRBV20-1; CDR3aa: CSASEKDRTDTQYF; CDR3nt: TGCAGTGCTAGTGAAAAGGATCGCACAGATACGCAGTATTTT
j_gene: TRBJ1-1; abundance: NA; d_gene: TRBD1; v_gene: TRBV20-1; CDR3aa: CSAPGTAEAFF; CDR3nt: TGCAGTGCTCCCGGGACAGCTGAAGCTTTCTTT
j_gene: TRBJ1-2; abundance: NA; d_gene: NA; v_gene: TRBV4-2; CDR3aa: CASSQGWGNGYTF; CDR3nt: TGTGCCAGCAGCCAAGGTTGGGGGAACGGCTACACCTTC
j_gene: TRBJ1-4; abundance: NA; d_gene: NA; v_gene: TRBV7-8; CDR3aa: CASSPVRGVGEKLFF; CDR3nt: TGTGCCAGCAGCCCCGTAAGAGGGGTGGGGGAAAAACTGTTTTTT
j_gene: TRBJ2-7; abundance: NA; d_gene: TRBD2; v_gene: TRBV2; CDR3aa: CASSGLAGGLYEQYF; CDR3nt: TGTGCCAGCAGTGGACTAGCGGGGGGTCTGTACGAGCAGTACTTC
j_gene: TRBJ2-7; abundance: NA; d_gene: NA; v_gene: TRBV5-6; CDR3aa: CASSSFVTGDEQYF; CDR3nt: TGTGCCAGCAGCTCTTTCGTGACAGGCGATGAGCAGTACTTC
j_gene: TRBJ1-5; abundance: NA; d_gene: TRBD1; v_gene: TRBV5-1; CDR3aa: CASSLQGASNQPQHF; CDR3nt: TGCGCCAGCAGCTTACAGGGGGCTAGCAATCAGCCCCAGCATTTT
j_gene: TRBJ1-1; abundance: NA; d_gene: TRBD1; v_gene: TRBV28; CDR3aa: CASSSDHQGAPFVAFF; CDR3nt: TGTGCCAGCAGTTCCGATCATCAGGGGGCGCCGTTCGTCGCTTTCTTT